The clone carrying this T cell receptor beta chain was recorded a few times. Antigen unknown. The germline V gene encodes CDR1 SGDLS and CDR2 YYNGEE. This CDR3 contains 15 residues. V was clipped by 4 bases and J by 7 bases, with 18 bases between them. The data are from a study of cytomegalovirus exposure and HLA in healthy donors. General study results and limits: The classifier was said to identify cytomegalovirus status with high specificity and sensitivity. In a later analysis, specific HLA alleles were associated with over 15,000 TCR beta sequences at a 0.05 false discovery rate. CMV serostatus was the only recorded immune exposure for donors. For most TCR beta V segments, an earlier analysis put the productive rate at about 87% or about 30% of the time.

60 Vbeta and 13 Jbeta primers were used in PCR. The table came from immunoSEQ multiplex PCR; TCRdb's copy has only in-frame clones and leaves some out. The sample carries 75,000 to 90,000 clones, less than 80% recorded once. Sequenced sample: PBMCs. The chain has TRBV9 and TRBJ2-4, with D possibly being TRBD2 (6 bases). The receptor's source is a woman between 40 and 50 years old in good health and CMV-seropositive. The CDR3 DNA reads as TGTGCCAGCAGCCCCCAGGAGGGTTCGGGGAACATTCAGTACTTC. Translation: CASSPQEGSGNIQYF.